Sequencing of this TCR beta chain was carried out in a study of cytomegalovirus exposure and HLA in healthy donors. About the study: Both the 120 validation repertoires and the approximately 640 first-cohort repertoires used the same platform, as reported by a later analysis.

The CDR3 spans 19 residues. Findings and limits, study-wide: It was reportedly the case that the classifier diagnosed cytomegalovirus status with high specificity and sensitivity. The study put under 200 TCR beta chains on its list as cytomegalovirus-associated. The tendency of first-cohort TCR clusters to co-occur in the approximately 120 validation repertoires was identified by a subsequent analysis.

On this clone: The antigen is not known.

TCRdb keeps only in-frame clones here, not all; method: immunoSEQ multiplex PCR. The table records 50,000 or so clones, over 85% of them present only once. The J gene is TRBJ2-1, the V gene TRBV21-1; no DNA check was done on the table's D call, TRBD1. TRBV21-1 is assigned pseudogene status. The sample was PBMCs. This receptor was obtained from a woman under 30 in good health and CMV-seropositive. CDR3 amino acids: CATPGPGQGSKSAYNEQFF. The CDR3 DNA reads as TGTGCCACCCCTGGGCCGGGACAGGGGTCAAAGAGCGCCTACAATGAGCAGTTCTTC.